The clone carrying this T cell receptor (beta chain) was recorded many times. The antigen is unknown. This specimen comes from a study of early T cells in non-severe SARS-CoV-2 infection. About the study: Bulk RNA from unsorted whole blood was sequenced; chains were unpaired. Findings and caveats of the study: Database matching using VDJdb favored anti-spike CD8 responses, with private and CD4 specificities left missing.

The protocol attached unique molecular identifiers to individual cDNA molecules. TCRdb re-analysed the 5' RACE reads in MiXCR, keeping a single row per CDR3 protein. The table records around 28,000 distinct CDR3 sequences, around 5.3% of them present only once. The CDR3 extends over 16 amino acids. The ends lost 3 bases at V and 3 bases at J; junction bases unmatched: 12. Germline V gene lookup returns CDR1 DFQATT and CDR2 SNEGSKA (reference sequence). Sequencing was performed on whole blood. The clonotype comes from an adult who was a healthcare worker with PCR-confirmed SARS-CoV-2 infection or an uninfected control (not recorded which). V is TRBV20-1 and J is TRBJ2-3, with TRBD2 identical over 7 bases. The CDR3 region has the DNA TGCAGTGCTAGGCTCCCGCGGGGGATCCCTACAGATACGCAGTATTTT. Its translation: CSARLPRGIPTDTQYF.